The clone carrying this TCR beta chain was counted between two and nine times. What it binds is not known. The data stem from a study of T cell repertoires in cytomegalovirus infection. As for the study in general: Based on public TCR beta signatures, there were indications of CMV infection and of a matching HLA type. The study, taken as a whole, reports: Carriers of CMV plus the relevant HLA were identified by cumulative public TCR beta family frequency. HLA-C-restricted CMV-specific TCR beta clonotypes prevailed in the ex vivo response.

V lost 3 bases, J lost 6 bases, and 11 bases stayed unmatched. Germline assignment: CDR1 MNHEY and CDR2 SVGAGI. CDR3 length equals 17 residues. In TCRdb, the reads were re-called with MiXCR into one record per CDR3 protein. This table has about 180,000 distinct CDR3 sequences, approximately 21% appearing once. The source was CD8+ T cells from cultured PBMCs, collected from culture after CMV antigen stimulation. The TCR was taken from a human donor in good health (CMV status not recorded). Some clones in this sample may be carry-over from other donors' samples. The gene calls are TRBV6-5 and TRBJ1-6; 7 bases are a match to TRBD1. CDR3: CASSYLTGGTVNSPLHF. The CDR3 nucleotides read TGTGCCAGCAGTTATCTGACCGGTGGGACAGTTAATTCACCCCTCCACTTT.